These 25 T cell receptor beta chains were sequenced from one sample in a study of shared clonotypes between healthy human individuals. Naive CD8 cells were CD45RO-negative, positively selected for CCR7, excluding terminally differentiated effector memory CD45RA+ cells. Sequencing used immunoSEQ multiplex PCR; TCRdb keeps in-frame clones, though not all of them. The sample lists about 2.2 million clones; roughly 93% were seen once. Material: naive CD8+ T cells from PBMCs. Receptor source: a man younger than 30 in good health. Some clones in this sample may be carry-over from other donors' samples.

This chain connects TRBV9 to TRBJ2-3, with 9 bases matching TRBD1. V was clipped by 3 bases and J by 5 bases; unmatched bases: 4. Germline V gene lookup returns CDR1 SGDLS and CDR2 YYNGEE. This CDR3 comprises 14 residues. The CDR3 loop is CASSAGTGLDTQYF. The CDR3 DNA reads TGTGCCAGCAGCGCCGGGACAGGGTTAGATACGCAGTATTTT.

This clone was counted once. Other nucleotide sequences in the sample specify the same CDR3. CDR3: CASSVVGGSSYEQYF. The CDR3, as DNA: TGTGCCAGCAGCGTAGTAGGGGGGAGCTCCTACGAGCAGTACTTC. The chain joins TRBV9 to TRBJ2-7, with D perhaps being TRBD1 or TRBD2 (6 bases each). The germline V and J ends were trimmed by 0 bases and 0 bases, with 10 bases remaining between them. CDR1 SGDLS and CDR2 YYNGEE come from the germline V gene. CDR3 length equals 15 residues.

V is TRBV28 and J is TRBJ2-7; D is undetermined. The CDR3 runs to 15 residues. Germline CDR1 is MDHEN and CDR2 is SYDVKM. V dropped 4 bases and J dropped 2 bases, with 15 bases sitting between them. The CDR3 DNA follows: TGTGCCAGCAGTTCCGAGTCGACAATGACCTACGAGCAGTACTTC. Its translation: CASSSESTMTYEQYF. The whole variable domain, filled in from reference TRBV28 and TRBJ2-7, reads DVKVTQSSRYLVKRTGEKVFLECVQDMDHENMFWYRQDPGLGLRLIYFSYDVKMKEKGDIPEGYSVSREKKERFSLILESASTNQTSMYLCASSSESTMTYEQYFGPGTRLTVT.

This rearrangement joins TRBV28 to TRBJ1-5, with 9 positions matching TRBD1. The V gene's germline CDR1 is MDHEN and CDR2 SYDVKM. The junction had 14 bases not matched to a gene; V was cut back by 7 bases and J by 4 bases. The CDR3 extends over 17 amino acids. For the CDR3, the DNA is TGTGCCAGCAACTCCCTCAACAGGGGGCGAACGAATCAGCCCCAGCATTTT. It specifies CASNSLNRGRTNQPQHF.

The chain couples TRBV4-2 to TRBJ2-6; either TRBD1 or TRBD2 may supply D (5 bases each). Looked up from germline, CDR1 is LGHNA and CDR2 is YNFKEQ. Trimming stripped 0 bases from V and 1 base from J, with 7 bases between. The CDR3 runs 16 residues. CDR3: CASSQEGESGANVLTF. Written as DNA, the CDR3 is TGTGCCAGCAGCCAAGAGGGGGAGTCTGGGGCCAACGTCCTGACTTTC.

The CDR3 here is CSVGAGGEFF. CDR3 nucleotides: TGCAGCGTTGGTGCGGGGGGGGAGTTCTTC. The V call is TRBV29-1, the J call TRBJ2-1; 9 bases match TRBD2. V shed 4 bases, J shed 14 bases, and the junction held 3 bases outside the gene matches. Germline CDR1 reads SQVTM; CDR2 reads ANQGSEA. The CDR3 runs to 10 residues.

The chain has TRBV27 and TRBJ2-1; D not resolved. The ends were cut back, 6 bases at V and 4 bases at J, with 16 bases in the middle. The CDR3 extends over 15 amino acids. The germline V gene has CDR1 MNHEY and CDR2 SMNVEV (reference sequence). CDR3 loop: CASSPGAVPYNEQFF. The CDR3 nucleotides read TGTGCCAGCAGCCCCGGTGCGGTGCCGTACAATGAGCAGTTCTTC.

Comment on this clone: Other DNA sequences of this sample code for an identical CDR3. The J gene is TRBJ1-1, the V gene TRBV14; 8 bases fit TRBD1. Germline V gives CDR1 SGHDN, CDR2 FVKESK. CDR3 length equals 13 residues. The V and J ends lost 5 bases and 3 bases, in that order; junction bases with no gene match: 2. This CDR3 reads CASSAGGHTEAFF. CDR3 sequence (DNA): TGTGCCAGCAGCGCAGGGGGCCACACTGAAGCTTTCTTT.

The rearrangement links TRBV4-1 to TRBJ2-1; 9 nucleotides align to TRBD2. The CDR3 runs 13 residues. The trim removed 1 base at V and 9 bases at J, leaving 1 base unmatched. Per the germline V gene, CDR1 is MGHRA and CDR2 is YSYEKL. This chain's CDR3 is CASSQGGLAEQFF. CDR3 nucleotide sequence: TGCGCCAGCAGCCAAGGGGGACTAGCTGAGCAGTTCTTC.

J is TRBJ1-3 and V is TRBV25-1, with D possibly being TRBD1 (6 bases). Trimming removed 6 bases from V and 0 bases from J, with 12 bases in between. Per germline, CDR1 MGHDK and CDR2 SYGVNS. The length of the CDR3 is 15 residues. The chain's CDR3 is CASSLGQISGNTIYF. The CDR3 coding sequence is TGTGCCAGCAGCTTAGGACAGATCTCTGGAAACACCATATATTTT.

Here the CDR3 DNA reads TGTGCCAGCAGTTACAGCAGGACAACAAAGGAGCAGTACTTC. Protein sequence: CASSYSRTTKEQYF. V usage is TRBV5-6 and J usage is TRBJ2-7; TRBD1 is a possible D gene (5 bases). V dropped 5 bases and J dropped 7 bases, with 19 bases sitting between them. CDR3 length equals 14 residues. Germline V gives CDR1 SGHDT, CDR2 YYEEEE.

CDR3 coding DNA: TGTGCCAGCAGCTTAGGAATCGATCAGCCCCAGCATTTT. As protein: CASSLGIDQPQHF. This rearrangement joins TRBV13 to TRBJ1-5; D is uncertain. Germline CDR1 reads PRHDT; CDR2 reads FYEKMQ (reference sequence). CDR3 length equals 13 residues. V was shortened by 0 bases and J by 5 bases, with 5 bases between the two germline ends.

Turning to this clone: In the same sample, other DNA sequences code for this CDR3. This sequence joins TRBV27 and TRBJ2-1; D could derive from TRBD1 or TRBD2 (6 bases each). V dropped 2 bases and J dropped 7 bases, with 9 bases sitting between them. This CDR3 is built from 13 residues. Germline-derived CDR1 and CDR2 are MNHEY and SMNVEV (reference sequence). The CDR3 nucleotides are TGTGCCAGCAGTTTAGTAGGGGGGAATGAGCAGTTCTTC. Its translation is CASSLVGGNEQFF.

The chain uses TRBV5-1 and TRBJ2-7, with 7 bases matching TRBD2. This CDR3 spans 19 amino acids. Germline CDR1 is SGHRS and CDR2 is YFSETQ. Unmatched junction bases numbered 18, after V lost 0 bases and J lost 3 bases. CDR3 DNA sequence: TGCGCCAGCAGCTTGGTTAATAGGTTGGGCGGGAGTTTGGTCTACGAGCAGTACTTC. Translating it yields CASSLVNRLGGSLVYEQYF.

The V call is TRBV30, the J call TRBJ1-5; TRBD1 matches at 7 bases. The V segment lost 1 base and the J segment 3 bases; nucleotides outside the gene matches: 6. CDR3 length: 15 amino acids. Looked up from germline, CDR1 is GTSNPN and CDR2 is SVGIG (reference sequence). The CDR3 spells CAWSAAGGANQPQHF. CDR3 nucleotides: TGTGCCTGGAGTGCGGCAGGGGGGGCCAATCAGCCCCAGCATTTT. The whole variable domain, remainder taken from reference TRBV30 and TRBJ1-5, is SQTIHQWPATLVQPVGSPLSLECTVEGTSNPNLYWYRQAAGRGLQLLFYSVGIGQISSEVPQNLSASRPQDRQFILSSKKLLLSDSGFYLCAWSAAGGANQPQHFGDGTRLSIL.

V and J are TRBV7-9 and TRBJ1-1; D is perhaps TRBD1 (6 bases). The CDR3 is made up of 11 amino acids. V was cut by 8 bases and J by 8 bases, with 12 bases left in between. Germline V gives CDR1 SEHNR, CDR2 FQNEAQ (reference sequence). Here the CDR3 DNA reads TGTGCCAGCTTTGGACAGATCGAAGCTTTCTTT. Translation: CASFGQIEAFF.

The rearrangement joins TRBV6-6 to TRBJ2-7; maybe TRBD2 (5 bases). The CDR3 contains 15 residues. The ends were cut back, 0 bases at V and 1 base at J, with 10 bases in the middle. Germline V gives CDR1 MNHNY, CDR2 SVGAGI (reference sequence). Here the CDR3 DNA reads TGTGCCAGCAGTTACTCGAACGGGGTTTCCTACGAGCAGTACTTC. The encoded protein is CASSYSNGVSYEQYF.

The chain joins TRBV7-8 to TRBJ2-3; 7 nucleotides agree with TRBD1. The CDR3 spans 14 residues. V lost 4 bases and J lost 4; bases outside the gene matches: 5. Germline V lookup: CDR1 SGHVS, CDR2 FQNEAQ. CDR3 nucleotides: TGTGCCAGCAGCTGGGGACAGCTCTCAGATACGCAGTATTTT. Translation: CASSWGQLSDTQYF.

V is TRBV5-1 and J is TRBJ2-1; D unclear. Germline V gene lookup returns CDR1 SGHRS and CDR2 YFSETQ. The CDR3 loop spans 12 amino acids. Deletions cut 4 bases from V and 3 bases from J, with 5 bases between. CDR3 sequence reads: CASSQIYNEQFF. In nucleotides, the CDR3 is TGCGCCAGCAGCCAGATCTACAATGAGCAGTTCTTC.

The chain uses TRBV4-3 and TRBJ2-7; the match to TRBD2 covers 9 bases. There are 15 residues in the CDR3. With V trimmed by 0 bases and J by 3 bases, 3 bases remained unmatched. Germline V lookup: CDR1 LGHNA, CDR2 YSLEER. Written as DNA, the CDR3 is TGCGCCAGCAGCCAAGATAGAGCGGGAGGCTACGAGCAGTACTTC. It encodes CASSQDRAGGYEQYF.

This sequence joins TRBV6-5 and TRBJ2-7, with 9 bases matching TRBD1. This CDR3 spans 15 amino acids. After removal of 2 bases from V and 3 bases from J, the junction contained 5 bases not matched to a gene. CDR1 MNHEY and CDR2 SVGAGI come from the germline V gene. CDR3 coding DNA: TGTGCCAGCAGTTACGGGGGACAGGGAGACTACGAGCAGTACTTC. Its translation: CASSYGGQGDYEQYF.

V and J are TRBV14 and TRBJ2-1; 7 nucleotides agree with TRBD1. Trimming cost V 0 bases and J 3 bases; bases outside gene matches: 5. The germline CDR1 and CDR2 sequences are SGHDN and FVKESK. The CDR3 sequence is 16 residues long. The CDR3 nucleotides read TGTGCCAGCAGCCAAGACCGGACAGGTATCTACAATGAGCAGTTCTTC. This encodes CASSQDRTGIYNEQFF.

The CDR3 coding sequence is TGTGCCAGCAGCCTAGGACTAGCGGGTGGCCCCAATGAGCAGTTCTTC. This gives the protein CASSLGLAGGPNEQFF. V is TRBV9 and J is TRBJ2-1; 11 nucleotides line up with TRBD2. The CDR3 contains 16 residues. Germline V lookup: CDR1 SGDLS, CDR2 YYNGEE. The trim removed 4 bases at V and 6 bases at J, leaving 9 bases unmatched.

In regard to this clone: At the DNA level, this CDR3 is encoded by other sequences in the same sample as well. This chain uses TRBV7-2 with TRBJ2-2, with TRBD1 identical over 10 bases. Per germline, CDR1 SGHTA and CDR2 FQGNSA. J was trimmed by 6 bases and V by 4 bases; bases with no gene match: 2. There are 14 residues in the CDR3. CDR3: CASSSGQGAGELFF. The CDR3 coding sequence is TGTGCCAGCAGCTCAGGACAGGGGGCCGGGGAGCTGTTTTTT.

The chain links TRBV11-2 to TRBJ2-1; 11 bases are a match to TRBD2. The CDR3 runs to 20 residues. V gave up 0 bases and J gave up 7 bases; unmatched junction bases: 17. Germline CDR1 reads SGHAT; CDR2 reads FQNNGV. CDR3 in amino acids: CASSLDPVIGSGRAENEQFF. DNA of the CDR3: TGTGCCAGCAGCTTAGATCCAGTCATTGGTAGCGGGAGGGCGGAGAATGAGCAGTTCTTC.